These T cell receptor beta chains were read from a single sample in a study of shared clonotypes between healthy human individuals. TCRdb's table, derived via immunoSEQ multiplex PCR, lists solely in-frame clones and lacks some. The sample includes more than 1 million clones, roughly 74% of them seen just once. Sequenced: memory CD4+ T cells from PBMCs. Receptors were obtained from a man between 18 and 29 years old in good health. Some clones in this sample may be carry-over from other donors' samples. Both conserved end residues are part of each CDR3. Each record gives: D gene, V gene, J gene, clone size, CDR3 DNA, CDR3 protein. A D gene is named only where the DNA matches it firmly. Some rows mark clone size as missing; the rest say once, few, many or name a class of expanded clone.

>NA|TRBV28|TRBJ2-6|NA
TGTGCCAGCAGGGACGGAGAAGGGGCCAACGTCCTGACTTTC
CASRDGEGANVLTF
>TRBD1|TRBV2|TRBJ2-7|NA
TGTGCCAGCAGGAAGGGGGCTTTATTCGAGCAGTACTTC
CASRKGALFEQYF
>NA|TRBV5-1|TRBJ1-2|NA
TGCGCCAGCAGCCCCCAGGTTGGCGGCTACACCTTC
CASSPQVGGYTF
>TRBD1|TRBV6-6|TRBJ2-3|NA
TGTGCCAGCAGACACAGAGGACAGGGGAGGACAGATACGCAGTATTTT
CASRHRGQGRTDTQYF
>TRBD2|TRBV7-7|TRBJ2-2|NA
TGTGCCAGCACCCTTGGGCTAGCGGGAGCCACCGGGGAGCTGTTTTTT
CASTLGLAGATGELFF
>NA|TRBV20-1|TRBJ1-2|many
TGCAGTGCTAGCCGGGGGGAAGGCTACACCTTC
CSASRGEGYTF
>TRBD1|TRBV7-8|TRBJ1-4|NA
TGTGCCAGCAGCTTGGGACAGTCGGCACAAACGAATGAAAAACTGTTTTTT
CASSLGQSAQTNEKLFF
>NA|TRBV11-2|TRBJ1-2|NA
TGTGCCAGCGGCCATCCGGGACTGAGAAACTATGGCTACACCTTC
CASGHPGLRNYGYTF
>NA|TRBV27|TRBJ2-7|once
TGTGCCAGCAGTTTACGGGATTGGGGCTACGAGCAGTACTTC
CASSLRDWGYEQYF
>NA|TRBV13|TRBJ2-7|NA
TGTGCCAGCAGCTTACCGGCAGGCCAGGGGTCCTACGAGCAGTACTTC
CASSLPAGQGSYEQYF
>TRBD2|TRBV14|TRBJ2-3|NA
TGTGCCAGCAGCCAACTGACTAGCGGGAGAGCGGATACGCAGTATTTT
CASSQLTSGRADTQYF
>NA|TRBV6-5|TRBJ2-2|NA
TGTGCCAGCAGTTACCGGGACACCGGGGAGCTGTTTTTT
CASSYRDTGELFF
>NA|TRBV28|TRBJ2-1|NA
TGTGCCACCGGCCACGGGGTAGACCCCTACAATGAGCAGTTCTTC
CATGHGVDPYNEQFF
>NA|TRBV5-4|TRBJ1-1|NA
TGTGCCAGCAGCTTGGGAGGGCCTTCCCGAATGAACACTGAAGCTTTCTTT
CASSLGGPSRMNTEAFF
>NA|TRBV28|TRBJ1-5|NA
TGTGCCACCGGAGTCCGGGGCAATCAGCCCCAGCATTTT
CATGVRGNQPQHF
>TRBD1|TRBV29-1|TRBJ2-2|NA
TGCAGCGTTGCTTTCGTACAGGGGACCGGGGAGCTGTTTTTT
CSVAFVQGTGELFF
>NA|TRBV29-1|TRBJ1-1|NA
TGCAGCGTTGAAGATAGCGGGGGTGGGGAAGTTTTCTTT
CSVEDSGGGEVFF
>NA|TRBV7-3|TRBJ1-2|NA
TGTGCCAGCAGCTTAAATCAGGGAATGGCTGGCTACACCTTC
CASSLNQGMAGYTF
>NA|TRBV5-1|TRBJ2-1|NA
TGCGCCAGCACCGTGGCGGGGTACAATGAGCAGTTCTTC
CASTVAGYNEQFF
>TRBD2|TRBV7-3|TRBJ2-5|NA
TGTGCCAGCAGCCCAGAGCGAGCGGGAGGTGGGGAGACCCAGTACTTC
CASSPERAGGGETQYF
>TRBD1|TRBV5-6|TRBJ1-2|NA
TGTGCCAGCAGCTTTTTGGACAGGGTAGACTATGGCTACACCTTC
CASSFLDRVDYGYTF
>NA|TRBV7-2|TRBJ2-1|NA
TGTGCCAGCAGCCCGGCAAACAATGAGCAGTTCTTC
CASSPANNEQFF
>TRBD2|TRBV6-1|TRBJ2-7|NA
TGTGCCAGCAGTGAAGCCGGTGGGCTAGCGGGATTCTACGAGCAGTACTTC
CASSEAGGLAGFYEQYF
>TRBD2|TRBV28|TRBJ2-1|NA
TGTGCCAGCAGTTTGTGGCTAGCGGGACACAATGAGCAGTTCTTC
CASSLWLAGHNEQFF
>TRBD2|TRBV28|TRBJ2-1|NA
TGTGCCAGCACCTCGGGGGGGGCTGTCCATGAGCAGTTCTTC
CASTSGGAVHEQFF
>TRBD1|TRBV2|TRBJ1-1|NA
TGTGCCAGCAGTGAAGGGTCGGACAGGGGGCGGACTCGTGAAGCTTTCTTT
CASSEGSDRGRTREAFF
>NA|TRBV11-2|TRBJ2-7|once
TGTGCCAGCAGCTTAGTCGTCAGGGGCGAGCAGTACTTC
CASSLVVRGEQYF
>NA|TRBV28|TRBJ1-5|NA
TGTGCCAGCAGTTCTCTGGGGCAAGGCAATCAGCCCCAGCATTTT
CASSSLGQGNQPQHF